Listed here is a single T cell receptor beta chain. In its sample, this clonotype was seen a few times. The specificity of this receptor is unknown. There are no base qualities to consult, and no much larger clone falls within one base. The sample comes from a study of T cells in Graves' hyperthyroidism and ophthalmopathy (dated by TCRdb to about 2019). Context from the whole study: Peripheral blood samples were taken at the time of initial diagnosis, prior to any treatment. A discovery cohort of about a hundred patients, roughly 40 with Graves' ophthalmopathy and 57 with stable Graves' hyperthyroidism, was used to find distinguishing TCR V-J signatures. Prospective prediction of ophthalmopathy was tested in an independent validation cohort of fewer than 20 hyperthyroidism patients and around 16 patients who later progressed to ophthalmopathy. The 75 to 100 discovery patients were randomly split 7:3 into training and test sets. Thyroid tissue and blood T-cell repertoires from several Graves' hyperthyroidism patients were also compared in the study. After sampling, hyperthyroidism patients received methimazole starting at 30 mg daily, and ophthalmopathy patients received high-dose intravenous methylprednisolone. The paper reports TCR Vbeta CDR3 sequencing of some 140 peripheral blood samples: approximately 41 ophthalmopathy, fewer than 85 hyperthyroidism and approximately 17 progressor patients. Overall results and qualifications from the work: In validation, the model predicted progression to ophthalmopathy with 65% to 71% sensitivity and about 72% specificity, a median of about six months before onset. Most expanded thyroid clonotypes (frequency above 0.001) were also detected in blood, a finding suggesting that blood repertoires may reflect thyroid immune responses. No statistical method was used to set the sample size in advance, and investigators knew the group allocation. Ophthalmopathy was separated from stable hyperthyroidism by a 13 V-J signature model, with around 90% sensitivity and 81% to 82% specificity obtained in cross-validation and 80%/75% obtained in testing.

The germline V end is reduced by 4 bases and the J end by 4 bases; junction bases left unmatched: 8. The germline V gene sets CDR1 to MGHRA and CDR2 to YSYEKL. The CDR3 has 15 amino acids, counting the end cysteine and phenylalanine. Of the read, only the CDR3 DNA is kept; its 45 bases are in frame from base 1. Stable Graves' hyperthyroidism was defined as no progression to ophthalmopathy during 18 months of follow-up. Hyperthyroidism patients were aged 18 to 65 years and newly diagnosed, with disease duration of less than 2 months. Any patient with an uncontrolled infection, another autoimmune disease, pregnancy or lactation was excluded. Diagnoses relied on clinical symptoms, serum thyroxine and TRAb, thyroid ultrasound and orbital computed tomography. PBMCs were separated from roughly 9.6 ml of fresh peripheral blood using Ficoll-Paque density gradient centrifugation. Trizol reagent was used to extract total RNA, and RNA quality was then checked on an Agilent 2100 Bioanalyzer.

The TCR beta CDR3 regions were amplified from the RNA transcripts. A first-round RT-PCR of the TCR CDR3 used the HTBI primer set with the Qiagen OneStep RT-PCR kit. A second multiplex PCR round built the libraries, followed by size selection and purification. Sequencing of the libraries was done on an Illumina HiSeq2000 using paired-end 100 bp reads. The published analysis was carried out like this. SOAPnuke was used to process the raw data, removing reads that contained adapters or uncalled bases, had a mean Phred below 15, or lacked an exact match to the constant primer or identifier. COPE v1.2.5 was used to merge the high-quality paired reads, and each unique nucleotide sequence was defined as a clonotype. MiTCR v1.1 was used to align clonotypes to the IMGT TRBV, TRBD and TRBJ reference segments. Only V-J combinations with frequency above 0.0001, covering roughly 99% of repertoires, were analysed. The TCS score was defined as F50 (clonal expansion) divided by E x V (chaos), with BLOSUM62-based TCRdist calculated between CDR3 peptides within each V-J. Welch's t-statistics and random forest reduced several hundred V-J features to 10 to 15, which were used in a naive Bayes classifier (R e1071). The public reads were quality trimmed at Q25 with fastp and then assembled into clones with MiXCR by TCRdb, keeping productive beta chains. For every CDR3 protein sequence, its rows merge into one entry that carries the most common genes and DNA. The V and J calls and clone size come from TCRdb's table, not from the authors' own analysis. This sample holds approximately 600,000 distinct CDR3 sequences; around 15% were observed only once. 3% to 4.5% of the sample is held by the ten biggest clonotypes.

This chain is built from TRBV4-1 and TRBJ2-3, with TRBD1 identical over 7 junction bases. The TCR was taken from a woman between 25 and 40 years old with Graves' hyperthyroidism. The sample was blood. This receptor carries the CDR3 CASSPIFTGADTQYF. DNA sequence: TGCGCCAGCAGCCCTATTTTTACAGGGGCAGATACGCAGTATTTT.